Below are 21 T cell receptor beta chains sequenced from a single sample in a study of T cells in localized non-small cell lung cancer. Method: immunoSEQ multiplex PCR; TCRdb's copy keeps in-frame clones and lacks some. The table has around 79,000 clones, roughly 80% seen once. Sequenced material: PBMCs, taken before any cancer treatment. Source of these receptors: a man aged 35 to 69 with stage II squamous cell lung carcinoma.

The rearrangement joins TRBV27 to TRBJ2-7; the match to TRBD2 covers 10 bases. The J segment lost 7 bases and the V segment lost 5 bases, leaving 14 bases of the junction unmatched. Germline CDR1 is MNHEY and CDR2 is SMNVEV (reference sequence). The CDR3 is made up of 16 amino acids. CDR3 coding DNA: TGTGCCAGCAGTCCCCTCGGGCTAGCGGGAGTCGGGGAGCAGTACTTC. Protein product: CASSPLGLAGVGEQYF.

The gene calls are TRBV30 and TRBJ2-7; D gene ambiguous. The CDR3 is 13 residues long. Between the trimmed V and J ends, which lost 0 bases and 5 bases, there was a span of 11 bases. CDR1 and CDR2 from the germline V gene are GTSNPN and SVGIG (reference sequence). The CDR3 nucleotides are TGTGCCTGGAGTGTACTTGGGGTCAACGAGCAGTACTTC. Translating gives CAWSVLGVNEQYF.

This chain connects TRBV7-8 to TRBJ2-6; D remains unclear. The CDR3 has 16 amino acids. The V gene lost 2 bases and the J gene lost 0 bases, with 8 bases spanning the gap. Germline CDR1 is SGHVS and CDR2 is FQNEAQ. The CDR3 DNA is TGTGCCAGCAGCTTAATAGTCGGCTCTGGGGCCAACGTCCTGACTTTC. This encodes CASSLIVGSGANVLTF.

The chain recombines TRBV4-1 with TRBJ2-2; 13 bases line up with TRBD2. Germline V gene lookup returns CDR1 MGHRA and CDR2 YSYEKL. CDR3 size: 16 residues. J lost 6 bases, V lost 5 bases, and 6 bases had no gene match. CDR3 protein: CASSGGLAGKPGELFF. For the CDR3, the DNA is TGCGCCAGCAGCGGGGGACTAGCGGGGAAACCCGGGGAGCTGTTTTTT.

This clone occurred a few times. The V call is TRBV4-1, the J call TRBJ2-5; D remains ambiguous. The germline CDR1 and CDR2 sequences are MGHRA and YSYEKL. Trimming cost V 3 bases and J 1 base, with 15 bases left between them. The CDR3 has 16 residues. CDR3 loop: CASSHVRAGFQETQYF. The CDR3 nucleotides read TGCGCCAGCAGCCATGTCCGGGCCGGTTTCCAAGAGACCCAGTACTTC.

The J gene is TRBJ1-2, the V gene TRBV6-5, with 10 bases that match TRBD1. J was trimmed by 6 bases and V by 0 bases; bases with no gene match: 1. In germline, CDR1 is MNHEY, CDR2 SVGAGI. This CDR3 region has 14 residues. CDR3 sequence reads: CASSYSTGGDGYTF. DNA for the CDR3: TGTGCCAGCAGTTACTCGACAGGGGGCGATGGCTACACCTTC.

V gene TRBV4-2 combines with J gene TRBJ1-3; D may be TRBD1 (5 bases). V lost 0 bases to trimming and J lost 0 bases, with 12 bases between them. Germline values: CDR1 LGHNA, CDR2 YNFKEQ. This CDR3 is built from 17 residues. CDR3 nucleotide sequence: TGTGCCAGCAGCCAAGAGGCAGGGTCTAGCTCTGGAAACACCATATATTTT. Translated: CASSQEAGSSSGNTIYF.

This chain joins TRBV7-3 and TRBJ2-7; 8 bases map to TRBD1. The CDR3 runs 13 residues. After removal of 5 bases from V and 7 bases from J, the junction contained 7 bases not matched to a gene. Germline V CDR1 and CDR2: SGHTA, FQGTGA. The CDR3 DNA sequence: TGTGCCAGCAGCCCCCGACAGGGGAAGGAGCAGTACTTC. Its protein product is CASSPRQGKEQYF.

This chain links TRBV6-5 with TRBJ1-1, with D hard to call. Germline values: CDR1 MNHEY, CDR2 SVGAGI. V dropped 6 bases and J dropped 3 bases, with 14 bases sitting between them. This CDR3 spans 14 amino acids. The CDR3 is CASRQVDWDTEAFF. The CDR3 nucleotides are TGTGCCAGCAGGCAAGTGGATTGGGACACTGAAGCTTTCTTT.

The chain carries TRBV7-9 and TRBJ2-3, with TRBD2 as a possible D gene (5 bases). The CDR3 extends over 15 amino acids. The germline V gene has CDR1 SEHNR and CDR2 FQNEAQ (reference sequence). Trimming cost V 5 bases and J 5 bases, with 17 bases left between them. DNA for the CDR3: TGTGCCAGCAGCCCCAAGAGGAGGAGAGGAGATACGCAGTATTTT. This translates into CASSPKRRRGDTQYF.

The chain recombines TRBV11-2 with TRBJ1-1, with TRBD1 matching over 8 bases. V lost 4 bases to trimming and J lost 10 bases; unmatched junction nucleotides: 8. The V gene's germline CDR1 is SGHAT and CDR2 FQNNGV. The CDR3 covers 13 residues. The CDR3 spells CASSSRFGQGAFF. The CDR3, as DNA: TGTGCCAGCAGCTCCCGATTCGGACAGGGAGCTTTCTTT.

The V and J genes are TRBV5-4 and TRBJ2-5; a weak D match, TRBD2 (6 bases). The CDR3 consists of 14 residues. CDR1 SGHNT and CDR2 YYREEE come from the germline V gene (reference sequence). The V gene lost 3 bases and the J gene lost 2 bases, with 11 bases spanning the gap. CDR3 DNA: TGTGCCAGCAGCTGGAGGGGCTCACAAGAGACCCAGTACTTC. Translation gives CASSWRGSQETQYF.

The DNA for the CDR3 is TGTGCCAGCATAGGACAGGCGGCCTACGAGCAGTACTTC. Its translation is CASIGQAAYEQYF. This sequence joins TRBV28 and TRBJ2-7; 7 bases agree with TRBD1. The length of the CDR3 is 13 residues. In germline, CDR1 is MDHEN, CDR2 SYDVKM. The V gene end was trimmed by 7 bases and the J gene end by 2 bases; junction bases not matched to a gene: 5.

This rearrangement joins TRBV4-1 to TRBJ1-5; 7 nucleotides agree with TRBD1. From germline, CDR1 is MGHRA and CDR2 YSYEKL. Unmatched junction bases numbered 7, after V lost 3 bases and J lost 5 bases. The CDR3 runs to 15 residues. Here the CDR3 reads CASSQETGLDQPQHF. The CDR3 DNA reads TGCGCCAGCAGCCAGGAGACAGGGCTGGATCAGCCCCAGCATTTT.

Only one count was recorded for this clone. V usage is TRBV6-1 and J usage is TRBJ1-3; no clear D. V gave up 9 bases and J gave up 0 bases, with 6 bases separating them. This CDR3 is built from 12 residues. CDR1 and CDR2 (germline): MNHNS, SASEGT. CDR3 DNA: TGTGCCAGTTTGAGCTCTGGAAACACCATATATTTT. It codes for CASLSSGNTIYF.

The CDR3 loop is CASSQVFTGGLRETQYF. CDR3 nucleotides: TGTGCCAGCAGCCAAGTGTTTACAGGGGGCTTGAGAGAGACCCAGTACTTC. The chain has TRBV14 and TRBJ2-5, with 9 bases fitting TRBD1. The CDR3 length is 17 residues. The J segment lost 4 bases and the V segment lost 1 base, leaving 10 bases of the junction unmatched. Germline loops: CDR1 SGHDN, CDR2 FVKESK.

The chain couples TRBV4-3 to TRBJ1-3; TRBD1 matches 10 bases. The CDR3 length is 19 residues. From germline, CDR1 is LGHNA and CDR2 YSLEER. J was trimmed by 0 bases and V by 4 bases; bases with no gene match: 12. The CDR3 DNA reads as TGCGCCAGCAGCCCCGGGACAGGGGCAGCCCTCAGCTCTGGAAACACCATATATTTT. Protein: CASSPGTGAALSSGNTIYF.

The gene calls are TRBV6-5 and TRBJ1-1, with D possibly matching TRBD1 (5 bases). The V end was cut by 0 bases, the J end by 12 bases, with 14 bases between. The CDR3 extends over 13 amino acids. In germline, CDR1 is MNHEY, CDR2 SVGAGI. The CDR3 sequence: CASSYSVGVKSFF. CDR3 DNA: TGTGCCAGCAGTTACTCAGTAGGGGTTAAATCTTTCTTT.

This chain connects TRBV29-1 to TRBJ1-4; D unclear. Trimming cost V 4 bases and J 7 bases, with 13 bases left between them. CDR1 and CDR2 (germline): SQVTM, ANQGSEA. The CDR3 length is 13 residues. The CDR3 DNA follows: TGCAGCGTTGCACCCTCCCCGGCTGAAAAACTGTTTTTT. The encoded protein is CSVAPSPAEKLFF.

This clone came up once. This chain connects TRBV6-6 to TRBJ2-7, with 12 bases identical to TRBD2. V gave up 6 bases and J gave up 3 bases; unmatched junction bases: 6. CDR1 is MNHNY and CDR2 is SVGAGI in the germline V gene (reference sequence). This CDR3 has 15 residues. CDR3 coding DNA: TGTGCCAGCAGGGGACTAGCGGGCCAGAACTACGAGCAGTACTTC. Translating gives CASRGLAGQNYEQYF.

The chain uses TRBV30 and TRBJ1-3; the D gene is possibly TRBD1 (5 bases). The V gene's germline CDR1 is GTSNPN and CDR2 SVGIG (reference sequence). This CDR3 comprises 16 residues. V was clipped by 3 bases and J by 0 bases, with 15 bases between them. The CDR3 loop reads CAWRAGGGVSGNTIYF. DNA of the CDR3: TGTGCCTGGAGGGCCGGAGGAGGGGTCTCTGGAAACACCATATATTTT. Looking up the rest from reference TRBV30 and TRBJ1-3 gives the full variable domain: SQTIHQWPATLVQPVGSPLSLECTVEGTSNPNLYWYRQAAGRGLQLLFYSVGIGQISSEVPQNLSASRPQDRQFILSSKKLLLSDSGFYLCAWRAGGGVSGNTIYFGEGSWLTVV.